One sample yielded the 17 T cell receptor beta chains listed below, sequenced in a study of blood T cell repertoires in COVID-19 (TCRdb year 2020). The protocol used for the library was the immunoSEQ multiplex PCR assay. In its TCRdb copy, this immuneACCESS table keeps in-frame sequences only and misses some clones. Where compared with another copy, unresolved V genes explain less than half of these, and the others have no known cause. The sample includes more than 20,000 clones, with around nine tenths observed a single time. The top ten clonotypes cover just over 5% of the sample. Material for sequencing was peripheral blood. The receptors were sampled from a man aged 50 to 60 with active COVID-19.

The chain combines TRBV5-1 with TRBJ2-1; 13 bases are a match to TRBD2. CDR1 and CDR2 (germline): SGHRS, YFSETQ. With 4 bases clipped from V and 5 bases from J, the junction kept 6 bases outside the gene matches. CDR3 length: 16 amino acids. The CDR3 loop is CASSPSLAGGNNEQFF. CDR3 nucleotide sequence: TGCGCCAGCAGCCCGTCACTAGCGGGAGGGAACAATGAGCAGTTCTTC. Drawing the rest from reference TRBV5-1 and TRBJ2-1, the complete variable domain is KAGVTQTPRYLIKTRGQQVTLSCSPISGHRSVSWYQQTPGQGLQFLFEYFSETQRNKGNFPGRFSGRQFSNSRSEMNVSTLELGDSALYLCASSPSLAGGNNEQFFGPGTRLTVL.

The gene calls are TRBV6-4 and TRBJ2-1; TRBD2 is a possible D gene (6 bases). Germline values: CDR1 MRHNA, CDR2 SNTAGT. V was cut by 2 bases and J by 1 base, with 6 bases left in between. This CDR3 has 14 residues. The CDR3: CASSDGGSYNEQFF. In nucleotides, the CDR3 is TGTGCCAGCAGTGACGGGGGGTCCTACAATGAGCAGTTCTTC.

CDR3 sequence (DNA): TGTGCCAGCAGCCCGGACAGATACTATGGCTACACCTTC. It translates to CASSPDRYYGYTF. The genes are TRBV7-2 and TRBJ1-2; tentatively, D is TRBD1 (6 bases). This CDR3 is 13 amino acids long. V shed 5 bases and J shed 3 bases, with 10 bases lying between them. Per the germline V gene, CDR1 is SGHTA and CDR2 is FQGNSA. Variable domain in full (rest from reference TRBV7-2 and TRBJ1-2): GAGVSQSPSNKVTEKGKDVELRCDPISGHTALYWYRQSLGQGLEFLIYFQGNSAPDKSGLPSDRFSAERTGGSVSTLTIQRTQQEDSAVYLCASSPDRYYGYTFGSGTRLTVV.

The chain has TRBV5-1 and TRBJ2-1; TRBD2 is a possible D gene (6 bases). Per the germline V gene, CDR1 is SGHRS and CDR2 is YFSETQ. This CDR3 is 15 amino acids long. The V end lost 4 bases, the J end lost 1 base, and 12 bases lay between the germline ends. The CDR3 loop is CASSATSPSYNEQFF. The CDR3 DNA is TGCGCCAGCAGCGCCACTAGCCCTTCCTACAATGAGCAGTTCTTC.

This clone was observed once. The J gene is TRBJ2-5, the V gene TRBV7-2; 7 bases fit TRBD1. J was trimmed by 4 bases and V by 4 bases; bases with no gene match: 3. The CDR3 is 13 amino acids. Germline-derived CDR1 and CDR2 are SGHTA and FQGNSA. CDR3 DNA sequence: TGTGCCAGCAGCTCAGGACAGGTAGAGACCCAGTACTTC. The encoded protein is CASSSGQVETQYF.

The chain combines TRBV2 with TRBJ2-3; 8 nucleotides match TRBD1. CDR3 length equals 14 residues. Trimming took 11 bases from V and 6 from J; bases not matched to a gene: 13. The germline gives CDR1 SNHLY, CDR2 FYNNEI. The CDR3 reads CARRSDRARDTQYF. CDR3 bases: TGTGCCCGGCGGTCGGACAGGGCAAGGGATACGCAGTATTTT.

This clone has more than one count but fewer than ten. The rearrangement joins TRBV3-1 (or the pseudogene TRBV3-2) to TRBJ2-3, with TRBD2 matching 9 bases. Germline-derived CDR1 and CDR2 are LGHDT and YNNKEL (reference sequence). The CDR3 totals 15 residues. Germline trimming cut 4 bases from V and 4 bases from J; bases unmatched to any gene: 6. CDR3 DNA: TGTGCCAGCAGCCGTAGGGCGGGAGGGGCAGATACGCAGTATTTT. This translates into CASSRRAGGADTQYF.

The V and J genes are TRBV11-3 and TRBJ2-1; weak D call: TRBD1 (6 bases). The V and J ends lost 1 base and 8 bases respectively, with 15 bases between them. Germline CDR1 is SGHNT and CDR2 is YENEEA. The CDR3 contains 15 residues. The CDR3 protein is CASSLGGTGFDEQFF. DNA for the CDR3: TGTGCCAGCAGCTTAGGAGGAACAGGGTTCGATGAGCAGTTCTTC.

This chain joins TRBV6-5 and TRBJ2-3, with a possible D match to TRBD2 (6 bases). The V and J ends lost 3 bases and 6 bases respectively, with 10 bases between them. Per the germline V gene, CDR1 is MNHEY and CDR2 is SVGAGI. This CDR3 has 13 amino acids. CDR3: CASSYGGTDTQYF. DNA for the CDR3: TGTGCCAGCAGTTATGGAGGGACGGATACGCAGTATTTT.

The rearrangement joins TRBV5-1 to TRBJ2-2, with 9 bases fitting TRBD2. The CDR3 loop spans 15 amino acids. With 3 bases clipped from V and 6 bases from J, the junction kept 6 bases outside the gene matches. CDR1 SGHRS and CDR2 YFSETQ come from the germline V gene. CDR3 residues: CASSSRTSEPGELFF. DNA for the CDR3: TGCGCCAGCAGCTCGAGGACTAGCGAGCCCGGGGAGCTGTTTTTT.

The CDR3 is CASSPPSLRGGYNEQFF. The CDR3, as DNA: TGTGCCAGCTCACCACCGTCTTTGAGGGGGGGCTACAATGAGCAGTTCTTC. The rearrangement links TRBV18 to TRBJ2-1, with a possible D match to TRBD2 (7 bases). The CDR3 has 17 amino acids. V was pared by 0 bases and J by 3 bases, with 15 bases between. Germline CDR1 KGHSH, CDR2 LQKENI.

In this sample, this clone turned up once. The gene calls are TRBV7-9 and TRBJ1-2; TRBD1 might be the D (6 bases). Germline V lookup: CDR1 SEHNR, CDR2 FQNEAQ (reference sequence). Trimming removed 4 bases at V and 4 bases at J, with 10 bases between. The CDR3 loop spans 13 amino acids. CDR3 sequence reads: CASSSQGIYGYTF. The CDR3 coding sequence is TGTGCCAGCAGCTCGCAGGGGATCTATGGCTACACCTTC.

This chain uses TRBV2 with TRBJ2-7; tentative D call: TRBD2 (6 bases). CDR1 is SNHLY, CDR2 FYNNEI, per germline. The CDR3 totals 14 residues. The V gene lost 9 bases and the J gene lost 2 bases, with 17 bases spanning the gap. CDR3 in DNA: TGTGCCAGTGGTGTGCCGCGGGGTACCTACGAGCAGTACTTC. Protein: CASGVPRGTYEQYF. Filled out from reference TRBV2 and TRBJ2-7, the complete variable domain reads EPEVTQTPSHQVTQMGQEVILRCVPISNHLYFYWYRQILGQKVEFLVSFYNNEISEKSEIFDDQFSVERPDGSNFTLKIRSTKLEDSAMYFCASGVPRGTYEQYFGPGTRLTVT.

The J gene is TRBJ2-3, the V gene TRBV2; D is undetermined. In germline, CDR1 is SNHLY, CDR2 FYNNEI. This CDR3 is built from 15 residues. Trimming stripped 1 base from V and 7 bases from J, with 15 bases between. The CDR3 DNA follows: TGTGCCAGCAGTGAAGACTCAATTCCTATGAATACGCAGTATTTT. Translated, it gives CASSEDSIPMNTQYF.

J is TRBJ1-4 and V is TRBV2; no definite D call. This CDR3 is 14 amino acids long. CDR1 SNHLY and CDR2 FYNNEI come from the germline V gene. V dropped 5 bases and J dropped 8 bases, with 15 bases sitting between them. CDR3 DNA: TGTGCCAGCAGTCCCCAGGTGGTTGGCGAAAAACTGTTTTTT. Residues: CASSPQVVGEKLFF.

The V gene is TRBV14, the J gene TRBJ2-2; D is undetermined. Germline assignment: CDR1 SGHDN and CDR2 FVKESK. The CDR3 covers 14 residues. Trimming took off 1 base at V and 7 bases at J, with 10 bases between the two ends. In DNA form, the CDR3 reads TGTGCCAGCAGCCAAGTACAGTTTTTCGGGGAGCTGTTTTTT. Amino acids: CASSQVQFFGELFF. The entire variable domain, with the rest obtained from reference TRBV14 and TRBJ2-2, is as follows: EAGVTQFPSHSVIEKGQTVTLRCDPISGHDNLYWYRRVMGKEIKFLLHFVKESKQDESGMPNNRFLAERTGGTYSTLKVQPAELEDSGVYFCASSQVQFFGELFFGEGSRLTVL.

By frequency in the sample, this clone is medium-sized. The chain has TRBV4-1 and TRBJ2-7, with 7 bases aligning to TRBD2. Germline CDR1 is MGHRA and CDR2 is YSYEKL. The trim removed 1 base at V and 1 base at J, leaving 10 bases unmatched. The CDR3 sequence is 17 residues long. CDR3 sequence reads: CASSQVPRLAASYEQYF. DNA for the CDR3: TGCGCCAGCAGCCAAGTCCCCCGACTAGCAGCGTCCTACGAGCAGTACTTC.